This TCR beta chain was profiled in a study of spatial heterogeneity in lung cancer. Each CDR3 protein gets one entry after TCRdb re-called the 5' RACE reads with MiXCR. Of 2,500 to 3,000 distinct CDR3 sequences detected, over 7% appear once; the ten largest clones hold about 21%. This CDR3 is built from 13 residues. From germline, CDR1 is SEHNR and CDR2 FQNEAQ (reference sequence). Time point described: sample taken at primary tumor resection. At least ten counts were recorded for this clonotype. An end of the junction differs from the germline gene, which may be a read error. Sequencing was performed on normal lung tissue next to the tumor, taken at surgery. The sequence was obtained from a female donor with early-stage non-small cell lung cancer. This chain links TRBV7-9 with TRBJ2-2; D is uncertain. The CDR3 coding sequence is TGTGCCAGCAGCTTAGGGAACTCCGGGGAGCTGTTTTTT. This gives the protein CASSLGNSGELFF.